Below are 14 T cell receptor beta chains sequenced from a single sample in a study of CD8+ T cells in alopecia areata. On the basis of CD4, CD8alpha, NKG2D, NKG2ACE and other markers, pooled cutaneous lymph node cells were sorted. Reverse transcription of extracted RNA yielded cDNA, which provided the sequencing template. The assay was immunoSEQ multiplex PCR, and TCRdb's table has in-frame clones only and misses some. The specimen gives 290,000 or so clones without singletons; the ten biggest hold 1.2%. Input material: CD4+ T cells sorted from a lymph node. All receptors derive from a C3H/HeJ mouse with alopecia areata. Mouse strain MHC haplotype: H2-k.

This clone was recorded a few times. The genes are named according to mouse. The sequenced fragment ends 3 residues before the CDR3 boundary, so the rest is inferred from the germline J gene. The rearrangement joins TRBV1 to TRBJ1-6; 7 bases map to TRBD1. TRBJ1-6 falls under the ORF class, with uncertain function. The CDR3 is made up of 17 amino acids. Trimming cost V 0 bases and J 3 bases; bases outside gene matches: 5. CDR1 is NSQYPW and CDR2 is LRSPGD in the germline V gene (reference sequence). CDR3 bases read: TGCACCTGCAGTGCAGATGCTGGACAGGTCTATAATTCGCCC. Protein product: CTCSADAGQVYNSP. The full-length CDR3 reads as CTCSADAGQVYNSPLYF.

In this sample, this clone turned up a few times. The gene names given are mouse names. The CDR3 end lies 4 residues beyond the end of the read and is filled in from the germline J gene. The V call is TRBV13-3, the J call TRBJ2-1; 11 bases align to TRBD2. V was pared by 1 base and J by 2 bases, with 2 bases of the junction left unmatched. CDR3 length equals 16 residues. CDR1 and CDR2 (germline): NNHDY, SYVADS. CDR3 in amino acids: CASSDKGLGDYAEQFF. Incomplete CDR3 DNA: TGTGCCAGCAGTGATAAGGGACTGGGGGACTATGCT.

This clone was observed a few times. Genes and germline are mouse. The read halts 4 residues ahead of the CDR3 end, with the missing end drawn from the germline J gene. The V call is TRBV13-2, the J call TRBJ2-1; D is possibly TRBD2 (6 bases). The CDR3 covers 15 residues. V was trimmed by 0 bases and J by 3 bases, leaving 10 bases between them. Germline assignment: CDR1 NNHNN and CDR2 SYGAGS (reference sequence). The sequenced CDR3 bases are TGTGCCAGCGGTGATGAGGTGGGGGTCTATGCT. Translating gives CASGDEVGVYA. The whole CDR3 reads CASGDEVGVYAEQFF.

As concerns this clone: A much larger clone sits a single nucleotide away, making a read error possible. Genes and germline are mouse. The read ends 4 residues early relative to the CDR3; the germline J gene fills the gap. The genes are TRBV13-3 and TRBJ1-1; perhaps TRBD1 as D (6 bases). The CDR3 extends over 13 amino acids. The germline V and J ends were trimmed by 4 bases and 4 bases, with 11 bases remaining between them. The germline gives CDR1 NNHDY, CDR2 SYVADS. Partial CDR3 DNA: TGTGCCAGCAGTTACAGGGAAGGCACA. This encodes CASSYREGT. The full CDR3 protein is CASSYREGTEVFF.

This clone was counted between two and nine times. Any gene name here is a mouse gene name. The DNA ends 4 residues before the CDR3 does, and the rest of the CDR3 is filled in from the germline J gene. The genes are TRBV4 and TRBJ2-1; D may be TRBD1 (5 bases). This CDR3 region has 12 residues. Trimming took off 4 bases at V and 6 bases at J, with 7 bases between the two ends. Germline values: CDR1 LGHDT, CDR2 YNNKQL (reference sequence). The DNA read from the CDR3 is TGTGCCAGCAGCTTCAGGGTTGCT. Protein: CASSFRVA. The whole CDR3 sequence reads CASSFRVAEQFF.

The sample holds a few counts of this clone. The gene names here belong to mouse. The read stops 4 residues short of the end of the CDR3; the missing end is completed from the germline J gene. The V gene is TRBV19, the J gene TRBJ2-7, with D unclear. The germline gives CDR1 FNHDT, CDR2 SITEND (reference sequence). This CDR3 has 10 amino acids. The CDR3 loop is CASSLNEQYF. Incomplete CDR3 DNA: TGTGCCAGCAGTCTAAAT.

This clone was observed a few times. Genes and germline are mouse. CDR3 DNA (partial): TGTGCCTGGAGCGGACTGGGGATGGCAGAA. The encoded protein is CAWSGLGMAE. The CDR3, in full, reads CAWSGLGMAETLYF. The V and J genes are TRBV31 and TRBJ2-3; 9 positions match TRBD2. The read halts 4 residues ahead of the CDR3 end, with the missing end drawn from the germline J gene. Germline CDR1 reads GKSSPN; CDR2 reads SITVG. The trim removed 3 bases at V and 3 bases at J, leaving 4 bases unmatched. The CDR3 contains 14 residues.

In the case of this clone: Gene names are the mouse ones. From the germline J gene comes the end of the CDR3, since the read stops 4 residues before it. The chain combines TRBV1 with TRBJ2-5, with 11 bases identical to TRBD2. Per the germline V gene, CDR1 is NSQYPW and CDR2 is LRSPGD (reference sequence). This CDR3 has 17 amino acids. CDR3 residues: CTCSADFRDWGKDTQYF. The sequenced part of the CDR3 DNA is TGCACCTGCAGTGCAGACTTCCGGGACTGGGGGAAGGAC.

This clone was observed a handful of times. Gene names denote mouse genes. From the germline J gene comes the end of the CDR3, since the read stops 4 residues before it. The rearrangement links TRBV19 to TRBJ1-1; TRBD1 matches at 10 bases. Germline V gene sequence: CDR1 FNHDT, CDR2 SITEND (reference sequence). This CDR3 has 13 amino acids. The sequenced CDR3 bases are TGTGCCAGCAGATTCGGGACAGGGGAA. This translates into CASRFGTGE. The full CDR3 protein is CASRFGTGEEVFF.

Note on this clone: Mouse gene names and germline throughout. This CDR3 is CASSDPGGSQNTLYF. The CDR3 DNA, read in part, is TGTGCCAGCAGTGATCCTGGGGGTAGTCAAAAC. The V and J genes are TRBV13-3 and TRBJ2-4; 7 nucleotides align to TRBD2. Read sequence stops 4 residues before the CDR3 end, and the germline J gene provides the missing end. The CDR3 is 15 residues long. Germline loops: CDR1 NNHDY, CDR2 SYVADS. With 1 base clipped from V and 0 bases from J, the junction kept 2 bases outside the gene matches. The full variable domain, its missing parts supplied by reference TRBV13-3 and TRBJ2-4, is EAAVTQSPRSKVAVTGGKVTLSCHQTNNHDYMYWYRQDTGHGLRLIHYSYVADSTEKGDIPDGYKASRPSQENFSLILELASLSQTAVYFCASSDPGGSQNTLYFGAGTRLSVL.

For this clone: The germline and genes are mouse ones. The DNA ends 4 residues before the CDR3 does, and the rest of the CDR3 is filled in from the germline J gene. This rearrangement joins TRBV13-1 to TRBJ2-2, with 8 positions matching TRBD1. Per germline, CDR1 NSHNY and CDR2 SYGAGN. The CDR3 is 14 amino acids. Trimming took 6 bases from V and 3 from J; bases not matched to a gene: 4. The CDR3 bases that were read are TGTGCCAGCAAAGACAGGGGAGACACCGGG. Amino acid sequence: CASKDRGDTG. Given in full, the CDR3 is CASKDRGDTGQLYF.

This clone has more than one count but fewer than ten. Gene names are the mouse ones. The read is 4 residues too short to cover the CDR3 end, so that end is filled in from the germline J gene. The genes are TRBV1 and TRBJ1-2; 11 bases are a match to TRBD1. The CDR3 loop spans 16 amino acids. In germline, CDR1 is NSQYPW, CDR2 LRSPGD (reference sequence). The trim removed 3 bases at V and 0 bases at J, leaving 3 bases unmatched. CDR3 sequence: CTCSAGQGGANSDYTF. The DNA read from the CDR3 is TGCACCTGCAGTGCGGGACAGGGGGGTGCAAACTCC.

The table lists this clone with a few counts. Gene labels here are mouse ones. The sequenced fragment ends 4 residues before the CDR3 boundary, so the rest is inferred from the germline J gene. The V and J genes are TRBV13-1 and TRBJ2-2, with TRBD2 identical over 8 bases. The germline V gene has CDR1 NSHNY and CDR2 SYGAGN. This CDR3 contains 13 residues. V lost 4 bases to trimming and J lost 6 bases; unmatched junction nucleotides: 2. The CDR3 loop reads CASSKDWAGQLYF. CDR3 bases read: TGTGCCAGCAGTAAGGACTGGGCCGGG.

This clone occurred a few times. Genes and germline come from the mouse. The read ends 4 residues shy of where the CDR3 ends; the end is completed using the germline J gene. The same CDR3 is also encoded by other DNA sequences in this sample. The V call is TRBV13-2, the J call TRBJ2-1, with D tentatively TRBD2 (6 bases). The V end lost 5 bases, the J end lost 1 base, and 7 bases lay between the germline ends. This CDR3 spans 13 amino acids. From germline, CDR1 is NNHNN and CDR2 SYGAGS (reference sequence). The CDR3 protein is CASGTGNYAEQFF. The covered CDR3 bases are TGTGCCAGCGGGACTGGAAACTATGCT.